Shown below are 28 T cell receptor beta chains from a single sample sequenced in a study of T cells in Graves' hyperthyroidism and ophthalmopathy. TCR beta CDR3 sequences were amplified from RNA transcripts. The primer set for the first-round RT-PCR of the TCR CDR3 was HTBI. Using its own MiXCR run on the multiplex PCR reads, TCRdb lists one record per CDR3 protein. The profile covers about 380,000 distinct CDR3 sequences, with roughly 18% appearing a single time and around 40% taken by the ten largest. Sequencing input: blood. These receptors were taken from a man in his late teens or twenties with Graves' ophthalmopathy.

The chain has TRBV9 and TRBJ2-3; D is possibly TRBD2 (5 bases). CDR1 is SGDLS and CDR2 is YYNGEE in the germline V gene. This CDR3 has 14 amino acids. V gave up 0 bases and J gave up 4 bases, with 9 bases separating them. CDR3 in amino acids: CASSVVFGADTQYF. CDR3 DNA: TGTGCCAGCAGCGTAGTGTTCGGGGCAGATACGCAGTATTTT.

In nucleotides, the CDR3 is TGTGCCAGCAGCCAGGTGGCTAACTATGGCTACACCTTC. Translated: CASSQVANYGYTF. The genes are TRBV7-9 and TRBJ1-2; D is undetermined. Germline CDR1 reads SEHNR; CDR2 reads FQNEAQ (reference sequence). The V and J ends lost 5 bases and 0 bases respectively, with 7 bases between them. The CDR3 length is 13 residues. Full variable domain (rest looked up from reference TRBV7-9 and TRBJ1-2): DTGVSQNPRHKITKRGQNVTFRCDPISEHNRLYWYRQTLGQGPEFLTYFQNEAQLEKSRLLSDRFSAERPKGSFSTLEIQRTEQGDSAMYLCASSQVANYGYTFGSGTRLTVV.

This clonotype came up once. J is TRBJ2-5 and V is TRBV7-9; no clear D gene. Trimming left V 1 base short and J 1 base short, with 7 bases between. The CDR3 is 14 residues long. Germline CDR1 SEHNR, CDR2 FQNEAQ (reference sequence). This chain's CDR3 is CASSLEASQETQYF. Written as DNA, the CDR3 is TGTGCCAGCAGCTTAGAGGCTAGCCAAGAGACCCAGTACTTC.

The chain recombines TRBV4-2 with TRBJ1-6; unclear D gene. Trimming stripped 0 bases from V and 7 bases from J, with 7 bases between. From germline, CDR1 is LGHNA and CDR2 YNFKEQ. This CDR3 contains 14 residues. DNA of the CDR3: TGTGCCAGCAGCCAAGAGCTGAGGAATTCACCCCTCCACTTT. Translated, it gives CASSQELRNSPLHF.

This clonotype has at least ten counts. The V call is TRBV4-1, the J call TRBJ1-1; D gene ambiguous. Germline loops: CDR1 MGHRA, CDR2 YSYEKL. This CDR3 contains 15 residues. Trimming pared 1 base from V and 1 base from J, leaving 10 bases between. The CDR3 loop is CASSQGVLRNTEAFF. The DNA for the CDR3 is TGCGCCAGCAGCCAAGGAGTACTAAGGAACACTGAAGCTTTCTTT.

This clonotype was seen at least ten times. The chain joins TRBV7-9 to TRBJ2-5, with D perhaps matching TRBD1 (5 bases). Germline CDR1 reads SEHNR; CDR2 reads FQNEAQ (reference sequence). This CDR3 has 16 residues. The ends were cut back, 5 bases at V and 5 bases at J, with 21 bases in the middle. As DNA, the CDR3 is TGTGCCAGCAGCCGGACCTCAGGGATAGGAGCGGAGACCCAGTACTTC. Its protein product is CASSRTSGIGAETQYF.

This clonotype was counted many times. V gene TRBV18 combines with J gene TRBJ2-5; maybe TRBD2 (6 bases). CDR3 length equals 14 residues. V lost 5 bases and J 4 bases, leaving 14 bases between the germline ends. Germline assignment: CDR1 KGHSH and CDR2 LQKENI. In DNA, the CDR3 is TGTGCCAGCTCATCCGGGACTTTCCGAGAGACCCAGTACTTC. Encoded protein: CASSSGTFRETQYF.

This clonotype was seen repeatedly, ten times or more. The V and J genes are TRBV5-4 and TRBJ2-7; 9 nucleotides agree with TRBD2. V gave up 4 bases and J gave up 1 base; unmatched junction bases: 6. The CDR3 loop spans 15 amino acids. Per the germline V gene, CDR1 is SGHNT and CDR2 is YYREEE (reference sequence). The CDR3 protein is CASSRSGGLSYEQYF. The DNA for the CDR3 is TGTGCCAGCAGCCGCAGCGGGGGGCTTTCCTACGAGCAGTACTTC.

In its sample, this clonotype was seen many times. This chain connects TRBV7-9 to TRBJ2-5; 9 positions match TRBD1. CDR3 length: 17 amino acids. The germline V gene encodes CDR1 SEHNR and CDR2 FQNEAQ (reference sequence). V was clipped by 1 base and J by 5 bases; unmatched bases: 11. The CDR3 DNA follows: TGTGCCAGCAGCTTAGGTCGCCGGACAGGGGATTTGGAGACCCAGTACTTC. Its translation: CASSLGRRTGDLETQYF.

This clonotype was counted a few times. This rearrangement joins TRBV7-8 to TRBJ1-3; D ambiguous. Germline values: CDR1 SGHVS, CDR2 FQNEAQ. V was pared by 5 bases and J by 2 bases, with 16 bases between. The length of the CDR3 is 16 residues. The CDR3 spells CASSVGIGRTGNTIYF. The CDR3 DNA is TGTGCCAGCAGCGTCGGTATTGGTAGAACTGGAAACACCATATATTTT.

This clonotype has just a few counts. This chain connects TRBV7-3 to TRBJ2-3; TRBD2 agrees at 10 bases. Germline V lookup: CDR1 SGHTA, CDR2 FQGTGA. Trimming removed 2 bases from V and 4 bases from J; junction bases left unmatched: 6. This CDR3 is built from 16 residues. The CDR3 here is CASSLSPAGGPDTQYF. Here the CDR3 DNA reads TGTGCCAGCAGCTTATCTCCAGCGGGGGGGCCAGATACGCAGTATTTT.

The chain employs TRBV11-2 and TRBJ2-5; no definite D call. CDR3 size: 13 residues. CDR1 SGHAT and CDR2 FQNNGV come from the germline V gene. V lost 1 base to trimming and J lost 4 bases, with 7 bases between them. CDR3 in amino acids: CASSLVGSETQYF. CDR3 bases: TGTGCCAGCAGCTTAGTAGGGTCAGAGACCCAGTACTTC.

The CDR3 reads CASSLIATISYNEQFF. The DNA for the CDR3 is TGTGCCAGCAGCTTAATCGCCACTATATCCTACAATGAGCAGTTCTTC. This rearrangement joins TRBV11-2 to TRBJ2-1, with D uncertain. Germline values: CDR1 SGHAT, CDR2 FQNNGV. The V end was cut by 2 bases, the J end by 1 base, with 12 bases between. The CDR3 is made up of 16 amino acids.

This clonotype occurred many times. The chain recombines TRBV11-2 with TRBJ2-5, with D tentatively TRBD1 (6 bases). Trimming removed 5 bases at V and 3 bases at J, with 13 bases between. Germline V gene sequence: CDR1 SGHAT, CDR2 FQNNGV. The CDR3 sequence is 14 residues long. The CDR3 DNA sequence: TGTGCCAGCAGCCCTCTTGGACAGAAAGAGACCCAGTACTTC. Residues: CASSPLGQKETQYF.

In its sample, this clonotype was seen many times. The V call is TRBV28, the J call TRBJ2-7; D call uncertain. V was trimmed by 4 bases and J by 0 bases, leaving 16 bases between them. From germline, CDR1 is MDHEN and CDR2 SYDVKM. This CDR3 is 16 amino acids long. The DNA of the CDR3 is TGTGCCAGCAGTTCGTTCCGGATCACAAGCTCCTACGAGCAGTACTTC. The encoded protein is CASSSFRITSSYEQYF.

This clonotype was detected ten times or more. This chain links TRBV12-3 or TRBV12-4 with TRBJ1-1; 8 bases align to TRBD1. Trimming took 6 bases from V and 4 from J; bases not matched to a gene: 4. The CDR3 has 13 residues. CDR3 DNA: TGTGCCAGCAGCCGGGACAGGAGCACTGAAGCTTTCTTT. It translates to CASSRDRSTEAFF.

This clonotype has at least ten counts. The chain carries TRBV28 and TRBJ1-5, with 9 positions matching TRBD1. The J segment lost 1 base and the V segment lost 3 bases, leaving 4 bases of the junction unmatched. From germline, CDR1 is MDHEN and CDR2 SYDVKM. The CDR3 extends over 16 amino acids. CDR3 sequence: CASSFAGTGSNQPQHF. The CDR3 DNA reads TGTGCCAGCAGTTTTGCAGGGACAGGGAGCAATCAGCCCCAGCATTTT.

The chain joins TRBV12-3 or TRBV12-4 to TRBJ2-3, with 9 bases aligning to TRBD1. V trimming: 1 base; J trimming: 6 bases; junction bases outside the gene matches: 14. The CDR3 covers 18 residues. CDR3: CASSLGFGGQGYGDTQYF. The CDR3 nucleotides are TGTGCCAGCAGTTTAGGTTTCGGGGGACAGGGCTATGGGGATACGCAGTATTTT.

This clonotype was picked up many times. This chain uses TRBV2 with TRBJ2-1; D is possibly TRBD2 (7 bases). V was cut by 4 bases and J by 4 bases, with 11 bases left in between. Germline CDR1 reads SNHLY; CDR2 reads FYNNEI. This CDR3 has 14 residues. The CDR3 protein is CASSVGGLYNEQFF. DNA for the CDR3: TGTGCCAGCAGTGTGGGGGGGCTATACAATGAGCAGTTCTTC.

As for this clonotype: At one boundary the junction diverges from the germline segment, which might be a read error. The chain links TRBV7-4 to TRBJ2-1, with TRBD1 as a possible D gene (6 bases). The CDR3 contains 14 residues. Germline CDR1 and CDR2: SGHVT and SQSDAQ. CDR3 DNA: TGCGCCAGCAGCTTCCGGGACACTACTAATGAGCAGTTCTTC. This sequence encodes CASSFRDTTNEQFF.

This clonotype was observed at least ten times. The rearrangement joins TRBV2 to TRBJ1-1; D gene uncertain. CDR1 is SNHLY, CDR2 FYNNEI, per germline. CDR3 length equals 12 residues. V dropped 7 bases and J dropped 1 base, with 7 bases sitting between them. In DNA, the CDR3 is TGTGCCAGCAAGAACGGGAACACTGAAGCTTTCTTT. The encoded protein is CASKNGNTEAFF.

The chain couples TRBV27 to TRBJ1-4; perhaps TRBD1 as D (6 bases). The germline V gene has CDR1 MNHEY and CDR2 SMNVEV (reference sequence). CDR3 length equals 15 residues. V lost 7 bases, J lost 8 bases, and 20 bases lay in between. The CDR3 spells CASNERGEGREKLFF. The CDR3 DNA follows: TGTGCCAGCAACGAAAGGGGGGAGGGGAGAGAAAAACTGTTTTTT.

This clonotype was counted many times. The gene calls are TRBV7-9 and TRBJ2-3, with a weak D call TRBD2 (6 bases). Germline V gene sequence: CDR1 SEHNR, CDR2 FQNEAQ (reference sequence). The V end lost 2 bases, the J end lost 2 bases, and 11 bases lay between the germline ends. This CDR3 has 15 amino acids. CDR3 loop: CASSLWDSATDTQYF. DNA for the CDR3: TGTGCCAGCAGCTTATGGGACTCAGCCACAGATACGCAGTATTTT.

This clonotype was counted many times. This chain connects TRBV12-3 or TRBV12-4 to TRBJ2-1; unclear D gene. V dropped 6 bases and J dropped 8 bases, with 11 bases sitting between them. The CDR3 consists of 12 residues. DNA of the CDR3: TGTGCCAGCAGCCCCGGGCGCGATGAGCAGTTCTTC. Protein product: CASSPGRDEQFF.

At least ten counts were recorded for this clonotype. The V call is TRBV2, the J call TRBJ1-5; no clear D. The length of the CDR3 is 13 residues. V was shortened by 3 bases and J by 4 bases, with 7 bases between the two germline ends. Germline V gene sequence: CDR1 SNHLY, CDR2 FYNNEI. The CDR3 loop reads CASSDWANQPQHF. The CDR3, as DNA: TGTGCCAGCAGTGATTGGGCAAATCAGCCCCAGCATTTT.

This clonotype was seen only a few times. The chain is built from TRBV9 and TRBJ1-1, with TRBD1 identical over 8 bases. CDR1 SGDLS and CDR2 YYNGEE come from the germline V gene. Trimming took 0 bases from V and 4 from J; bases not matched to a gene: 8. This CDR3 region has 16 residues. The CDR3, as DNA: TGTGCCAGCAGCGTAGCTAGGACAGGGAGCATCACTGAAGCTTTCTTT. Translated: CASSVARTGSITEAFF.

This clonotype was counted at least ten times. The chain carries TRBV7-9 and TRBJ2-5; unclear D gene. There are 15 residues in the CDR3. Germline assignment: CDR1 SEHNR and CDR2 FQNEAQ (reference sequence). Trimming removed 6 bases at V and 3 bases at J, with 17 bases between. This CDR3 reads CASRSQNVAEETQYF. The CDR3 coding sequence is TGTGCCAGCAGATCACAAAATGTCGCGGAAGAGACCCAGTACTTC.

The rearrangement links TRBV10-3 to TRBJ2-3; 9 nucleotides agree with TRBD2. V gave up 3 bases and J gave up 2 bases; unmatched junction bases: 3. CDR1 is ENHRY and CDR2 is SYGVKD in the germline V gene. The CDR3 totals 15 residues. Here the CDR3 reads CAISDRGGATDTQYF. Here the CDR3 DNA reads TGTGCCATCAGTGATCGCGGGGGGGCCACAGATACGCAGTATTTT.